These T cell receptor beta chains were read from a single sample in a study of blood T cells in healthy people across ages. Each CDR3 protein gets one entry after TCRdb re-called the 5' RACE reads with MiXCR. The sample lists approximately 900,000 distinct CDR3 sequences, 45% to 50% occurring once. Sequencing was performed on blood. These receptor sequences come from a man aged 25-45 years in good health. Both conserved end residues are trimmed from each CDR3. Clone sizes are given selectively: once, few, many, or a class where the clone is expanded.

j_gene: TRBJ2-6
v_gene: TRBV18
abundance: -
CDR3aa: ASSARAGANVLT

j_gene: TRBJ2-3
v_gene: TRBV20-1
abundance: -
CDR3aa: SAKGQGRDTQY

j_gene: TRBJ2-1
v_gene: TRBV20-1
abundance: -
CDR3aa: SASRGLAGSYNEQF

j_gene: TRBJ2-2
v_gene: TRBV3-1
abundance: few
CDR3aa: ASSQDEGYGELF

j_gene: TRBJ2-7
v_gene: TRBV27
abundance: few
CDR3aa: ASRLTRGPDEQY

j_gene: TRBJ2-1
v_gene: TRBV5-1
abundance: -
CDR3aa: ASTLGQVTNEQF

j_gene: TRBJ2-1
v_gene: TRBV30
abundance: few
CDR3aa: AWSVTSYNEQF

j_gene: TRBJ2-1
v_gene: TRBV5-5
abundance: -
CDR3aa: ASSLATGPGNEQF

j_gene: TRBJ2-7
v_gene: TRBV6-5
abundance: -
CDR3aa: ASRRFRDGPYEQY

j_gene: TRBJ2-5
v_gene: TRBV4-2
abundance: -
CDR3aa: ASSQQAEQETQY

j_gene: TRBJ2-3
v_gene: TRBV20-1
abundance: many
CDR3aa: SASEEPRDTQY

j_gene: -
v_gene: TRBV29-1
abundance: few
CDR3aa: SVEAAGEQY

j_gene: TRBJ1-2
v_gene: TRBV6-2/TRBV6-3
abundance: few
CDR3aa: ASKNWTGYGYT

j_gene: TRBJ2-7
v_gene: TRBV28
abundance: few
CDR3aa: ASRSTREGTYEQY

j_gene: TRBJ2-5
v_gene: TRBV20-1
abundance: -
CDR3aa: SARDGAGHQETQY

j_gene: TRBJ2-1
v_gene: TRBV12-3/TRBV12-4
abundance: -
CDR3aa: ASSSGERGGTNEQF

j_gene: TRBJ2-3
v_gene: TRBV2
abundance: -
CDR3aa: AGSGGDTQY

j_gene: TRBJ1-2
v_gene: TRBV5-6
abundance: -
CDR3aa: ASRSQGNPYGYT

j_gene: TRBJ2-3
v_gene: TRBV7-2
abundance: many
CDR3aa: ASSLEFGRVTDTQY

j_gene: TRBJ2-1
v_gene: TRBV14
abundance: -
CDR3aa: ASSRVTSVYNEQF

j_gene: TRBJ1-5
v_gene: TRBV3-1
abundance: -
CDR3aa: ASSQETSNQPQH

j_gene: TRBJ2-5
v_gene: TRBV9
abundance: -
CDR3aa: ASSVGGRAGVETQY

j_gene: TRBJ2-5
v_gene: TRBV5-1
abundance: -
CDR3aa: ASSLATGSETQY

j_gene: TRBJ1-5
v_gene: TRBV5-1
abundance: -
CDR3aa: ASSLGTGGDQPQH

j_gene: -
v_gene: TRBV7-2
abundance: -
CDR3aa: ASSRVATGATYEQY

j_gene: TRBJ2-5
v_gene: TRBV7-2
abundance: -
CDR3aa: ASSSIRDRQETQY

j_gene: TRBJ2-1
v_gene: TRBV3-1
abundance: few
CDR3aa: ASSQAALALVYNEQF

j_gene: TRBJ1-4
v_gene: TRBV7-2
abundance: few
CDR3aa: ASSPGGFSNEKLF

j_gene: TRBJ2-7
v_gene: TRBV27
abundance: once
CDR3aa: ASSSRQGVDNEQY

j_gene: TRBJ2-7
v_gene: TRBV20-1
abundance: few
CDR3aa: SAPWWGQGVHEQY

j_gene: TRBJ2-5
v_gene: TRBV20-1
abundance: -
CDR3aa: SATGTSEETQY

j_gene: TRBJ2-7
v_gene: TRBV10-3
abundance: -
CDR3aa: AISDREYEQY

j_gene: TRBJ2-7
v_gene: TRBV6-2/TRBV6-3
abundance: many
CDR3aa: ASSYSGTPHEQY

j_gene: TRBJ2-1
v_gene: TRBV5-1
abundance: few
CDR3aa: ASSPAGAGNEQF

j_gene: TRBJ2-7
v_gene: TRBV5-1
abundance: -
CDR3aa: ASSLERFLEYEQY

j_gene: TRBJ1-1
v_gene: TRBV5-1
abundance: few
CDR3aa: ASSLVLGATAEAF

j_gene: TRBJ2-7
v_gene: TRBV7-2
abundance: few
CDR3aa: ASSLADNEQY

j_gene: TRBJ2-3
v_gene: TRBV20-1
abundance: few
CDR3aa: SAREKNTQY

j_gene: TRBJ1-5
v_gene: TRBV28
abundance: -
CDR3aa: ASRGGTVSNQPQH

j_gene: TRBJ2-3
v_gene: TRBV7-9
abundance: few
CDR3aa: ASSFFYLGMGRGTDTQY

j_gene: TRBJ2-2
v_gene: TRBV18
abundance: -
CDR3aa: ASSPGQGAINTGELF

j_gene: TRBJ1-5
v_gene: TRBV20-1
abundance: -
CDR3aa: SARDGTTGHNQPQH

j_gene: TRBJ2-7
v_gene: TRBV12-3/TRBV12-4
abundance: -
CDR3aa: ASSITGQGPFEQY